This T cell receptor beta chain was captured in a study of early T cells in non-severe SARS-CoV-2 infection. TCRdb independently ran MiXCR on the 5' RACE reads; one entry per CDR3 protein. Here the sample spans about 18,000 distinct CDR3 sequences, approximately 5.6% being singletons. The germline gives CDR1 MNHNS, CDR2 SASEGT. The CDR3 totals 13 residues. V dropped 6 bases and J dropped 8 bases, with 13 bases sitting between them. This clonotype was counted at least ten times. The sequence derives from an adult who was a healthcare worker with PCR-confirmed SARS-CoV-2 infection or an uninfected control (not recorded which). This chain connects TRBV6-1 to TRBJ1-4; D perhaps matches TRBD1 (5 bases). Input material: whole blood. The CDR3 region has the DNA TGTGCCAGCAGGGGAGGGGCCCGGGAAAAACTGTTTTTT. Its translation: CASRGGAREKLFF.